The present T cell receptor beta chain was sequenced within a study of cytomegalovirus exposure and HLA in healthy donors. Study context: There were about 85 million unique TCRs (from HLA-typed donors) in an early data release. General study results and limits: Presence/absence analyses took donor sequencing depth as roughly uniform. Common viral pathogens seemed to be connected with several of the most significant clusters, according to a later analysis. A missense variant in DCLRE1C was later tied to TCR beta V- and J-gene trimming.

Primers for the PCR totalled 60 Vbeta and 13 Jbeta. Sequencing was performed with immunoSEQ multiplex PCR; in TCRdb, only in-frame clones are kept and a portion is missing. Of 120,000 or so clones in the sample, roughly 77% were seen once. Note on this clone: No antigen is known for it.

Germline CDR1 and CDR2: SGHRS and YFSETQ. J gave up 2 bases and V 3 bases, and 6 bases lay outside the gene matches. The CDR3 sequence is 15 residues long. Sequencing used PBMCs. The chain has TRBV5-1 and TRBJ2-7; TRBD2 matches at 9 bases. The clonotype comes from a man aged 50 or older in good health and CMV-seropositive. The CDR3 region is CASSSSPSGTYEQYF. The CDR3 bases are TGCGCCAGCAGCTCGAGTCCTAGCGGGACCTACGAGCAGTACTTC.